These T cell receptor beta chains were read from a single sample in a study of blood T cell repertoires in COVID-19. TCRdb keeps only in-frame clones here, not all; method: immunoSEQ multiplex PCR. The sample shows tens of thousands of clones, less than 95% of them seen only once. Sequencing was performed on peripheral blood. These receptors were obtained from a human donor with active COVID-19. The donor label of this sample is uncertain. The CDR3 runs from the conserved cysteine through the conserved F or W. Fields, in order: V gene, J gene, clone size, D gene, CDR3 DNA, CDR3 protein. A D gene is named only where the DNA matches it firmly. Clone size is given for some rows only: seen once, a few or many times, or a class if the clone is expanded.

TRBV4-2,TRBJ1-4,NA,NA,TGTGCCAGCAGCCGATCGCACGGTAATGAAAAACTGTTTTTT,CASSRSHGNEKLFF
TRBV7-8,TRBJ2-3,NA,TRBD2,TGTGCCAGCAGCTTAGGGTACAGGACTAGACGAGAAGGAGATACGCAGTATTTT,CASSLGYRTRREGDTQYF
TRBV11-2,TRBJ1-2,NA,NA,TGTGCCAGCAGCGAGAATAAGAACTATGGCTACACCTTC,CASSENKNYGYTF
TRBV7-8,TRBJ1-1,NA,NA,TGTGCCAGCAGCTTAGCAGGGGAGGGGGTTGAAGCTTTCTTT,CASSLAGEGVEAFF
TRBV11-2,TRBJ2-7,NA,NA,TGTGCCAGCGAGGGAGGTCACTCCTACGAGCAGTACTTC,CASEGGHSYEQYF
TRBV5-4,TRBJ2-3,NA,TRBD2,TGTGCCAGCAGCTTGGGACTAGCGGGGGTAGGGACAGATACGCAGTATTTT,CASSLGLAGVGTDTQYF
TRBV7-2,TRBJ2-1,NA,TRBD2,TGTGCCAGCAGCTTAGCTGGAGCGGGGGTATACAATGAGCAGTTCTTC,CASSLAGAGVYNEQFF
TRBV20-1,TRBJ2-5,once,NA,TGCAGTGCCAGGGCTGGAGAGACCCAGTACTTC,CSARAGETQYF
TRBV7-6,TRBJ2-3,NA,TRBD2,TGTGCCAGCAGCCTTGGACTAGGACTTCGCCTAGGTACGCAGTATTTT,CASSLGLGLRLGTQYF
TRBV3-1/TRBV3-2,TRBJ2-1,NA,TRBD2,TGTGCCAGCAGCCAAGAGCCCGGGGGGGCCAAATACAATGAGCAGTTCTTC,CASSQEPGGAKYNEQFF
TRBV6-6,TRBJ2-1,NA,NA,TGTGCCAGCAGTACCCCCGGACAGATATACAATGAGCAGTTCTTC,CASSTPGQIYNEQFF
TRBV9,TRBJ1-1,NA,NA,TGTGCCAGCAGCCCCCAGGGGACGGCGATGAACACTGAAGCTTTCTTT,CASSPQGTAMNTEAFF
TRBV7-2,TRBJ2-1,few,TRBD2,TGTGCCAGCAGTCGACTAGCGGGAGGGGTCAATGAGCAGTTCTTC,CASSRLAGGVNEQFF
TRBV24-1,TRBJ2-1,NA,NA,TGTGCCACCAGTGATCTCGCGGCAGGGCCCAATGAGCAGTTCTTC,CATSDLAAGPNEQFF
TRBV6-1,TRBJ1-3,NA,NA,TGTGCCAGCAGTGAAGATACGGCAGGGGGAAACACCATATATTTT,CASSEDTAGGNTIYF
TRBV7-8,TRBJ1-1,NA,NA,TGTGCCAGCAGCTTAGGGGGGGGTTTGGGCACTGAAGCTTTCTTT,CASSLGGGLGTEAFF
TRBV5-6,TRBJ2-2,NA,NA,TGTGCCAGCAGCTTGGCTGCGGGGGCCCTCACCGGGGAGCTGTTTTTT,CASSLAAGALTGELFF
TRBV14,TRBJ1-1,once,NA,TGTGCCAGCAGCCCGCGTCCAGGGGCGTTCGACACTGAAGCTTTCTTT,CASSPRPGAFDTEAFF
TRBV2,TRBJ1-2,once,TRBD1,TGTGCCAGCAGTGAAGCGCGGGGGGACAGTAACTATGGCTACACCTTC,CASSEARGDSNYGYTF
TRBV9,TRBJ1-3,NA,NA,TGTGCCAGCAGCGTAGACAGGGCTGGAAACACCATATATTTT,CASSVDRAGNTIYF
TRBV18,TRBJ2-3,NA,NA,TGTGCCAGCTCACCAAACCAGGCCTCGGATACGCAGTATTTT,CASSPNQASDTQYF
TRBV11-3,TRBJ2-3,NA,NA,TGTGCCAGCAGCTTGCTACGGACTGATACGCAGTGTTTT,CASSLLRTDTQCF
TRBV4-1,TRBJ2-7,NA,TRBD2,TGCGCCAGCAGCCCTGGGACTAGCCACCCTGAATACGAGCAGTACTTC,CASSPGTSHPEYEQYF
TRBV24-1,TRBJ2-1,once,TRBD1,TGTGCCACCAGTGATTTTCAAATCCGGGACAGGGGTTGTAATGAGCAGTTCTTC,CATSDFQIRDRGCNEQFF
TRBV23-1,TRBJ2-1,NA,TRBD1,TGCGCCAGCAGTCATACAAACAGGGGCCCGAGCTCCTACAATGAGCAGTTCTTC,CASSHTNRGPSSYNEQFF
TRBV2,TRBJ2-3,NA,TRBD1,TGTGCCAGCAGTGAACAGGGGGATAGCACAGATACGCAGTATTTT,CASSEQGDSTDTQYF
TRBV3-1/TRBV3-2,TRBJ1-4,NA,TRBD1,TGTGCCAGCAGCCAAGCGACAGGGATTAATGAAAAACTGTTTTTT,CASSQATGINEKLFF
TRBV13,TRBJ1-6,NA,NA,TGTGCCAGCAGCCGAGGCCCCGGGACCCTCCACTTT,CASSRGPGTLHF
TRBV7-3,TRBJ2-5,NA,TRBD1,TGTGCCAGCTCGAAGGGGACAGGAGGAGAGACCCAGTACTTC,CASSKGTGGETQYF
TRBV5-4,TRBJ2-3,NA,TRBD2,TGTGCCAGCAGGCCCGGGGGGGCGAGGAGTACAGATACGCAGTATTTT,CASRPGGARSTDTQYF
TRBV6-5,TRBJ1-5,NA,TRBD1,TGTGCCAGTTCACCGACAGGGGGGGTTCAGCCCCAGCATTTT,CASSPTGGVQPQHF
TRBV9,TRBJ1-1,NA,NA,TGTGCCAGCAGCACTGACTCCGGATGGACTGAAGCTTTCTTT,CASSTDSGWTEAFF
TRBV5-1,TRBJ2-2,NA,TRBD1,TGCGCCAGCAGCTTGCGGACAGGGCCCGGGGAGCTGTTTTTT,CASSLRTGPGELFF
TRBV27,TRBJ1-2,once,TRBD1,TGTGCCAGCAGTGCCCTATCGGGACAGGGGGATGGCTACACCTTC,CASSALSGQGDGYTF
TRBV18,TRBJ1-2,NA,TRBD1,TGTGCCAGCTCATTAGACAGGGTATCCTATGGCTACACCTTC,CASSLDRVSYGYTF
TRBV6-5,TRBJ2-7,NA,TRBD1,TGTGCCAGCAGTTGGACAGGGGCTGGGGAGCAGTACTTC,CASSWTGAGEQYF
TRBV9,TRBJ1-1,NA,NA,TGTGCCAGCAGCTTAACGGGGTCTAACACTGAAGCTTTCTTT,CASSLTGSNTEAFF
TRBV3-1/TRBV3-2,TRBJ1-4,NA,NA,TGTGCCAGCAGCCAAGTCTCACAGTCTAATGAAAAACTGTTTTTT,CASSQVSQSNEKLFF
TRBV7-2,TRBJ1-1,NA,NA,TGTGCCAGCAGCCGACGGGGGAACACTGAAGCTTTCTTT,CASSRRGNTEAFF
TRBV7-6,TRBJ2-5,NA,NA,TGTGCCAGCAGTTCGCCAAGGGACTCCCAAGAGACCCAGTACTTC,CASSSPRDSQETQYF
TRBV5-1,TRBJ2-5,once,TRBD2,TGCGCCAGCAGCCCGGGGAGGGCTAGCGGGGGTCAAGAGACCCAGTACTTC,CASSPGRASGGQETQYF
TRBV2,TRBJ2-7,NA,NA,TGTGCCAGCAGTAGAAAAGATGGGCTTAGTCGCGAGCAGTACTTC,CASSRKDGLSREQYF